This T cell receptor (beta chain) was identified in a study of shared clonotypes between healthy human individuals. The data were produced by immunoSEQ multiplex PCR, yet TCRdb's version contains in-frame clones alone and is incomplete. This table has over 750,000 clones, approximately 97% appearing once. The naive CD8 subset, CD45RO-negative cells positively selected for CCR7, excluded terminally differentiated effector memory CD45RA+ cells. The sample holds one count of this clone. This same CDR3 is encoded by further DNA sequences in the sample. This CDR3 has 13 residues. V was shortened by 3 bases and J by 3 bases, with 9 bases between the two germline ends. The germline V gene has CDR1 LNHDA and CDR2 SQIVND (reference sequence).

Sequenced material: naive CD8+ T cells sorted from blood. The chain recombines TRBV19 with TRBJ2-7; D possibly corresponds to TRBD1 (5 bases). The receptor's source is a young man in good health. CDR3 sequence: CASSIRQSYEQYF. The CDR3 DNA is TGTGCCAGTAGTATCCGACAGAGCTACGAGCAGTACTTC.